This T cell receptor (beta chain) appears in the sequencing data of a study of T cell changes during pregnancy in multiple sclerosis. V lost 0 bases and J lost 4; bases outside the gene matches: 8. Germline CDR1 reads SGHRS; CDR2 reads YFSETQ. The CDR3 is 17 amino acids. Sequencing was performed with immunoSEQ multiplex PCR; in TCRdb, only in-frame clones are kept and a portion is missing. Of about 40,000 clones in the sample, roughly nine tenths were seen once. The rearrangement joins TRBV5-1 to TRBJ2-2; 8 bases align to TRBD2. The sample here was CD4+ T cells from peripheral blood mononuclear cells, taken in the first trimester of pregnancy. The sequence came from a female donor with multiple sclerosis, enrolled in a pregnancy study. Here the CDR3 reads CASSLAGGNLGTGELFF. For the CDR3, the DNA is TGCGCCAGCAGCTTGGCGGGAGGGAACCTCGGCACCGGGGAGCTGTTTTTT.